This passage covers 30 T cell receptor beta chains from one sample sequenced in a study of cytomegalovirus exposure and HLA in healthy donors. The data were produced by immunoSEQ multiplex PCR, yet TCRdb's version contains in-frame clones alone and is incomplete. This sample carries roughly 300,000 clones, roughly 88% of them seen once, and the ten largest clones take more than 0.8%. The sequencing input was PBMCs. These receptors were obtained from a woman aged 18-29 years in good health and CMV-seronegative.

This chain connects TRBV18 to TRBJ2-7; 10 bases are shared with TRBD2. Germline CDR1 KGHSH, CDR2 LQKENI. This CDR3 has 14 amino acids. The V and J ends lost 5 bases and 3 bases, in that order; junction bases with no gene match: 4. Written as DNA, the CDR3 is TGTGCCAGCTCATCTGGACTAGCGGACTACGAGCAGTACTTC. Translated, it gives CASSSGLADYEQYF.

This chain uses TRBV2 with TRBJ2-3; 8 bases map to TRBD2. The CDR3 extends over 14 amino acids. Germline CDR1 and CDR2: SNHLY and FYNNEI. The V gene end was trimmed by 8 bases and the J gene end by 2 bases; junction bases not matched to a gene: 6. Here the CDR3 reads CASLSGGHTDTQYF. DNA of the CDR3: TGTGCCAGCTTGAGCGGGGGACACACAGATACGCAGTATTTT.

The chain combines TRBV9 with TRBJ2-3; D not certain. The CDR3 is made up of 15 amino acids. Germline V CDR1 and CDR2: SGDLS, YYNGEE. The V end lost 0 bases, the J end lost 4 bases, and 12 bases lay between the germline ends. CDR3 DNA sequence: TGTGCCAGCAGCGTAGCCCCGCAAGAGGCAGATACGCAGTATTTT. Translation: CASSVAPQEADTQYF. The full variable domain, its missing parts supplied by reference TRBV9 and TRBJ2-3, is DSGVTQTPKHLITATGQRVTLRCSPRSGDLSVYWYQQSLDQGLQFLIQYYNGEERAKGNILERFSAQQFPDLHSELNLSSLELGDSALYFCASSVAPQEADTQYFGPGTRLTVL.

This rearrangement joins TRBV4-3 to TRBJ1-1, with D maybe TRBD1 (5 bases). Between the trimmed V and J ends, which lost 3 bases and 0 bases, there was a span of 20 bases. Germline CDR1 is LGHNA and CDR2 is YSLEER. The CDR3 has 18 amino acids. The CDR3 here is CASSQSTAKSLMNTEAFF. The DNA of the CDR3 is TGCGCCAGCAGCCAGTCGACAGCAAAGTCTCTAATGAACACTGAAGCTTTCTTT.

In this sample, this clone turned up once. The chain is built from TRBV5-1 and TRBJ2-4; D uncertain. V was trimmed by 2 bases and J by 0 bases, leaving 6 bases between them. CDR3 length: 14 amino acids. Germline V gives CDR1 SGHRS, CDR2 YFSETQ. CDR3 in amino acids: CASSFSVAKNIQYF. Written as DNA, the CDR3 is TGCGCCAGCAGCTTCTCGGTAGCCAAAAACATTCAGTACTTC.

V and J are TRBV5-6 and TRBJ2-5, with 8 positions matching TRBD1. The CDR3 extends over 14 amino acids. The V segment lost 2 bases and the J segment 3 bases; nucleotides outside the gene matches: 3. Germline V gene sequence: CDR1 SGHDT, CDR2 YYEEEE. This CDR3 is CASSFGTGEETQYF. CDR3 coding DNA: TGTGCCAGCAGCTTTGGGACAGGTGAAGAGACCCAGTACTTC.

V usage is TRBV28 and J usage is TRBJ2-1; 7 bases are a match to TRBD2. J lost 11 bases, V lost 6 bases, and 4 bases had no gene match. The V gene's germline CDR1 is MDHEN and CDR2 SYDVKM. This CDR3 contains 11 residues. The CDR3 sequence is CASRGDYKQFF. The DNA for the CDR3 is TGTGCCAGCAGGGGGGACTACAAGCAGTTCTTC.

CDR3 nucleotides: TGCGCCAGCAGCTTGGCAGGGGGAACCATCGGAGGCACAGATACGCAGTATTTT. As protein: CASSLAGGTIGGTDTQYF. The genes are TRBV5-1 and TRBJ2-3; 7 bases are a match to TRBD1. This CDR3 comprises 18 residues. V lost 0 bases, J lost 1 base, and 11 bases stayed unmatched. The germline V gene has CDR1 SGHRS and CDR2 YFSETQ.

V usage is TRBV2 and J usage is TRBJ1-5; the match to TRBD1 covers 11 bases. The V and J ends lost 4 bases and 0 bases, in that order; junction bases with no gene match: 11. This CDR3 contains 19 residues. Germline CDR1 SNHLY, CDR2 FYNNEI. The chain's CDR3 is CASSGVGQGALHSNQPQHF. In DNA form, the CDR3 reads TGTGCCAGCAGTGGGGTCGGACAGGGGGCCCTTCATAGCAATCAGCCCCAGCATTTT. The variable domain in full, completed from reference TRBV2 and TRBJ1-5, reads EPEVTQTPSHQVTQMGQEVILRCVPISNHLYFYWYRQILGQKVEFLVSFYNNEISEKSEIFDDQFSVERPDGSNFTLKIRSTKLEDSAMYFCASSGVGQGALHSNQPQHFGDGTRLSIL.

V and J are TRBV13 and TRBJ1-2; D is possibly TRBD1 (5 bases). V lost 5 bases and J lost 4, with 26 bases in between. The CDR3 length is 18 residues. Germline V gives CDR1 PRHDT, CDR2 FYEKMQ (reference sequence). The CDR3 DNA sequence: TGTGCCAGCAGCCCCATGGCCCTACTCCACTTGGGGGGCTATGGCTACACCTTC. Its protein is CASSPMALLHLGGYGYTF. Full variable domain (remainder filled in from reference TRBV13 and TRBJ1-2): AAGVIQSPRHLIKEKRETATLKCYPIPRHDTVYWYQQGPGQDPQFLISFYEKMQSDKGSIPDRFSAQQFSDYHSELNMSSLELGDSALYFCASSPMALLHLGGYGYTFGSGTRLTVV.

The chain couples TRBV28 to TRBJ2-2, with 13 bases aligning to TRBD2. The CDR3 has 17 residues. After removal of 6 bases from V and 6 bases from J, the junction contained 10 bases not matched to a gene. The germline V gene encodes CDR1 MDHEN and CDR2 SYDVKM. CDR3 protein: CASSQLAGGPESGELFF. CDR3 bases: TGTGCCAGCAGCCAACTAGCGGGAGGGCCCGAATCCGGGGAGCTGTTTTTT.

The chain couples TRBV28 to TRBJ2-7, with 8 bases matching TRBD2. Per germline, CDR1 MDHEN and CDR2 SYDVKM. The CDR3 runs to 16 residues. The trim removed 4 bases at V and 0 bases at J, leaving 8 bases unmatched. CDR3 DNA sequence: TGTGCCAGCAGTTGGGCGGGAGGAGGGAGCTCCTACGAGCAGTACTTC. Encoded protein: CASSWAGGGSSYEQYF. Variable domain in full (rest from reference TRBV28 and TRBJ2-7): DVKVTQSSRYLVKRTGEKVFLECVQDMDHENMFWYRQDPGLGLRLIYFSYDVKMKEKGDIPEGYSVSREKKERFSLILESASTNQTSMYLCASSWAGGGSSYEQYFGPGTRLTVT.

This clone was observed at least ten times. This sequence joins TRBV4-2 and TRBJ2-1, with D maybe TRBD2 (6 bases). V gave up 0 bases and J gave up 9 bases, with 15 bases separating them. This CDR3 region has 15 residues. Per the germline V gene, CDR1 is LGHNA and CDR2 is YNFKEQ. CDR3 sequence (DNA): TGTGCCAGCAGCCAAGATAAGAGTAGCGGTGGTGAGCAGTTCTTC. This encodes CASSQDKSSGGEQFF.

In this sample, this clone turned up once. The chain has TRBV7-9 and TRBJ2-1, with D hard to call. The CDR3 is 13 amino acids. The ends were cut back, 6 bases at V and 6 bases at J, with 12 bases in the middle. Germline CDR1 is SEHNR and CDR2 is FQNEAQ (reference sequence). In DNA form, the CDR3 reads TGTGCCAGCAGTCCCGTTGCGAGCAATGAGCAGTTCTTC. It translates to CASSPVASNEQFF.

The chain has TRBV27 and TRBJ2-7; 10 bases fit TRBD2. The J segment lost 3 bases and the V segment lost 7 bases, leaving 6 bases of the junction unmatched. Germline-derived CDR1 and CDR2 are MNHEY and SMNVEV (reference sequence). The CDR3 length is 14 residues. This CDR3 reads CASKRTSGLYEQYF. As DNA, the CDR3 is TGTGCCAGCAAAAGGACTAGCGGCCTCTACGAGCAGTACTTC.

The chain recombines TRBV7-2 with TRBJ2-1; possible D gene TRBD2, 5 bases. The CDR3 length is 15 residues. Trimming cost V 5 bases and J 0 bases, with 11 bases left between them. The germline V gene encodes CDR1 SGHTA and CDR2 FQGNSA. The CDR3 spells CASSPGVSSYNEQFF. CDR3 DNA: TGTGCCAGCAGCCCCGGGGTCAGCTCCTACAATGAGCAGTTCTTC.

This CDR3 reads CASILHEGGPNTEAFF. CDR3 bases: TGTGCCAGCATACTTCACGAGGGGGGGCCGAACACTGAAGCTTTCTTT. The rearrangement uses TRBV7-9 and TRBJ1-1, with D possibly TRBD1 on 6 matching bases. The CDR3 has 16 amino acids. Deletions cut 7 bases from V and 1 base from J, with 19 bases between. Germline CDR1 and CDR2: SEHNR and FQNEAQ (reference sequence).

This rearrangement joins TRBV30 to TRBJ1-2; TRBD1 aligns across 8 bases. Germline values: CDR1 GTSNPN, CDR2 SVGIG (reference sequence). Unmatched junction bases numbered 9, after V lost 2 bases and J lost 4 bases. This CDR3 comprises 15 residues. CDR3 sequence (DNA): TGTGCCTGGAGTCGCCCTGGGACAGGCGTCTATGGCTACACCTTC. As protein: CAWSRPGTGVYGYTF.

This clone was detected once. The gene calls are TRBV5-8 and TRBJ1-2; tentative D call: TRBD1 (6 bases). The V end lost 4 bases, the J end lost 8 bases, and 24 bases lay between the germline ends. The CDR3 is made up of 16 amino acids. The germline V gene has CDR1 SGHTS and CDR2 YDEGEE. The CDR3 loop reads CASSQPPGDSPGGYTF. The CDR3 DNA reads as TGTGCCAGCAGCCAACCTCCAGGGGATTCCCCAGGGGGCTACACCTTC.

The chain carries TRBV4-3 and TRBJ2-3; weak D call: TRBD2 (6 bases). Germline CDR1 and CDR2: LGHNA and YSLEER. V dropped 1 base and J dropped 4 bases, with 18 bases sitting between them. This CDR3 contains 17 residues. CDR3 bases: TGCGCCAGCAGCCAAGGATTGACAGTCTCGGGAGCAGATACGCAGTATTTT. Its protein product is CASSQGLTVSGADTQYF.

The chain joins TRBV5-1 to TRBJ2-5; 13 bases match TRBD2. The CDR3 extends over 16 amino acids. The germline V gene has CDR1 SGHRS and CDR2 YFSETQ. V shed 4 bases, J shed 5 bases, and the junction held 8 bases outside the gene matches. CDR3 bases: TGCGCCAGCAGCGAGGGACTAGCGGGACGCGGGGAGACCCAGTACTTC. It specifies CASSEGLAGRGETQYF.

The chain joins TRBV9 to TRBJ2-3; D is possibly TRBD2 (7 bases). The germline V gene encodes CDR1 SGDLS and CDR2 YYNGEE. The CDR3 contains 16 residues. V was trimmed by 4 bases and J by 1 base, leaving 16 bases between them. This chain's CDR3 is CASSPRGGAGTDTQYF. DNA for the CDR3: TGTGCCAGCAGCCCCCGCGGGGGCGCAGGCACAGATACGCAGTATTTT.

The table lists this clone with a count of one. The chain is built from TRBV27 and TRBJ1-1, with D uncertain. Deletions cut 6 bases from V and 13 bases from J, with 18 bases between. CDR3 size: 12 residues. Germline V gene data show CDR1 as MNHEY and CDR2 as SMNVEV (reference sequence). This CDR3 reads CASRCSRTEGFF. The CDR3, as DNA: TGTGCCAGCAGATGCTCGCGGACCGAGGGTTTCTTT.

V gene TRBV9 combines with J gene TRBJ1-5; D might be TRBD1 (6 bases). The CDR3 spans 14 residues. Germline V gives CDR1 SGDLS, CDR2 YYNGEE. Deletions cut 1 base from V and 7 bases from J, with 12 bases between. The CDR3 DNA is TGTGCCAGCAGCGTAAGCGGGGGCTGGCAGCCCCAGCATTTT. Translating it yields CASSVSGGWQPQHF.

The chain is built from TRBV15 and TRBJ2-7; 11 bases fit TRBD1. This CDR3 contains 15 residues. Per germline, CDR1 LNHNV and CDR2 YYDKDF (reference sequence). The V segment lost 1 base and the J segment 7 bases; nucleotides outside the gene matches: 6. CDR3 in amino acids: CATSRGGQGAGEQYF. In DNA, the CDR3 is TGTGCCACCAGCAGAGGCGGACAGGGGGCAGGAGAGCAGTACTTC.

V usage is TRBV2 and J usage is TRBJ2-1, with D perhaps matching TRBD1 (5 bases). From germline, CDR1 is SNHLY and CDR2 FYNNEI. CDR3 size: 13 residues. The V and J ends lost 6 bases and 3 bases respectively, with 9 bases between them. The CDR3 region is CASSQDSYNEQFF. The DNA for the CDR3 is TGTGCCAGCAGCCAAGACAGCTACAATGAGCAGTTCTTC.

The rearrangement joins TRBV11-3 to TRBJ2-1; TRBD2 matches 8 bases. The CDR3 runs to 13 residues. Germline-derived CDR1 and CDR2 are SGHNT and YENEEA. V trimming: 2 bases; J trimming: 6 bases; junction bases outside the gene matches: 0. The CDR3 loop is CASSLTSGNEQFF. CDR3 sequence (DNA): TGTGCCAGCAGCTTAACTAGCGGCAATGAGCAGTTCTTC.

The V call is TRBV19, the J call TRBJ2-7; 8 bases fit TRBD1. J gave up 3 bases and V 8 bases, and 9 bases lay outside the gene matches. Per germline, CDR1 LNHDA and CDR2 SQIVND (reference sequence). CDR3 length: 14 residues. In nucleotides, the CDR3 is TGTGCCAGTCGACCCGGGACAGGCTACTACGAGCAGTACTTC. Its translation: CASRPGTGYYEQYF.

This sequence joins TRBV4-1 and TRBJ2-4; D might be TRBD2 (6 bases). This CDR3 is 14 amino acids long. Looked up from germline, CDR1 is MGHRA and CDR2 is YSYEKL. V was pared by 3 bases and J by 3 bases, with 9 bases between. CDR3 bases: TGCGCCAGCAGCCAGCTGGGGGGCAAAAACATTCAGTACTTC. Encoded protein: CASSQLGGKNIQYF.

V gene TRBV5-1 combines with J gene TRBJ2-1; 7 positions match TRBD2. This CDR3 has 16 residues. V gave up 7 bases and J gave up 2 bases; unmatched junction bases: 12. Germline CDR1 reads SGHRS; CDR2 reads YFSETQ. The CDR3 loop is CASAFGGDPTYNEQFF. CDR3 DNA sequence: TGCGCCAGCGCCTTTGGGGGGGACCCAACCTACAATGAGCAGTTCTTC.